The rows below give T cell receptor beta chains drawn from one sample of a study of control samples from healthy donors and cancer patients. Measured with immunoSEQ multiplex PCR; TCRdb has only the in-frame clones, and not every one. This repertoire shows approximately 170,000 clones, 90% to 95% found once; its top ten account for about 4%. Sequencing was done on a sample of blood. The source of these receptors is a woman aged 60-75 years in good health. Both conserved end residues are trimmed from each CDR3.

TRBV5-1,ASTIGRVGDTEAF
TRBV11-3,ASSLGGSSDANTGELF
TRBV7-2,ASSFDRTLAGTGELF
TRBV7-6,ASSPSGNSYNEQF
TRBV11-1,ASSLGTGPSSPQH
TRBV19,ASSIEPGQNFNYGYT
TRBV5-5,ASSLKGGNQPQH
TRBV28,ASSYHRGAGELF
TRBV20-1,SASFPASYNEQF
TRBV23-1,ASRGPGTEAF
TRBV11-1,ASSWTGSTDTQY
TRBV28,ASRTSSTDTQY
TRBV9,ASGRGVGLF